The present T cell receptor (beta chain) was sequenced within a study of human T cells and chemical hapten exposure. Findings and caveats of the study: The immune response of these alopecia patients might not match healthy individuals'. Sensitizing to DPC left TCRs with a frequency above 1 in 1000 unaltered.

TCRdb reprocessed the RACE reads via MiXCR and lists one record per CDR3 protein. The sample carries about 380,000 distinct CDR3 sequences, roughly 5% recorded once. Noted time point: patch test 1, 2 weeks after DPC sensitization. Treatment given: therapeutic diphenylcyclopropenone sensitization with weekly scalp DPC. V shed 6 bases and J shed 2 bases, with 16 bases lying between them. This CDR3 spans 15 amino acids. Germline V gives CDR1 WSHSY, CDR2 SAAADI. With respect to this clonotype: Its specificity is not known.

This specimen was whole blood, taken in connection with sensitization to the hapten diphenylcyclopropenone (DPC). This TCR was recovered from a woman between 50 and 59 years old with alopecia areata. Some clones in this sample may be carry-over from other donors' samples. The rearrangement uses TRBV10-2 and TRBJ1-1; possible D gene TRBD1, 6 bases. The CDR3 protein is CASRDGTTPNTEAFF. The CDR3 DNA reads as TGCGCCAGCAGGGACGGGACAACTCCTAACACTGAAGCTTTCTTT.